The following is a T cell receptor (beta chain) sequence with its context. Its antigen is undetermined. The CDR3 has 14 residues. Germline CDR1 and CDR2: SGHVS and FNYEAQ. Deletions cut 3 bases from V and 5 bases from J, with 11 bases between. The sample belongs to a study of T cell responses to AZD1222 COVID-19 vaccine. Study-level points and caveats: Nearly half of the spike-specific TCRs reportedly recognize variant regions that carry no mutations. Spike-specific TCRs gained breadth and depth after people received two AZD1222 doses. CD4 TCRs linked to vaccination spanned spike, dominating at 160-218 and 743-854. Clonal diversity may have been underestimated in mostly white British donors.

Clones were read by immunoSEQ multiplex PCR, and TCRdb kept only the in-frame ones, dropping some. The sample carries 95,000 to 150,000 clones, about 90% recorded once. The chain links TRBV7-6 to TRBJ1-5; D not resolved. The sample consisted of peripheral blood, taken on day 0 of AZD1222 vaccination. The source is an adult in good health. The CDR3, as DNA: TGTGCCAGCAGCTTGTTTACCGGTGATCAGCCCCAGCATTTT. Translated, it gives CASSLFTGDQPQHF.